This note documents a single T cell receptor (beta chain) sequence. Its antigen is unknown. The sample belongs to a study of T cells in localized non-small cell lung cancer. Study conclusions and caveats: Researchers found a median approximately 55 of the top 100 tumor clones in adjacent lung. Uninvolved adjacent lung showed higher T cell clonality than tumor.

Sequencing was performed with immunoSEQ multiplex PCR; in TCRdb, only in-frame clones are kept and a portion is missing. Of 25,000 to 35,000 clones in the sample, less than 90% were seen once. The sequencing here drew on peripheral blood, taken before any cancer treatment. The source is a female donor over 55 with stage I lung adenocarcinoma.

The CDR3: CASSLSQGTEAFF. The CDR3 DNA sequence: TGTGCCAGCAGCTTATCACAGGGGACTGAAGCTTTCTTT. The chain uses TRBV7-2 and TRBJ1-1, with TRBD1 matching 7 bases. The CDR3 length is 13 residues. The V gene end was trimmed by 2 bases and the J gene end by 5 bases; junction bases not matched to a gene: 2. Germline V CDR1 and CDR2: SGHTA, FQGNSA.